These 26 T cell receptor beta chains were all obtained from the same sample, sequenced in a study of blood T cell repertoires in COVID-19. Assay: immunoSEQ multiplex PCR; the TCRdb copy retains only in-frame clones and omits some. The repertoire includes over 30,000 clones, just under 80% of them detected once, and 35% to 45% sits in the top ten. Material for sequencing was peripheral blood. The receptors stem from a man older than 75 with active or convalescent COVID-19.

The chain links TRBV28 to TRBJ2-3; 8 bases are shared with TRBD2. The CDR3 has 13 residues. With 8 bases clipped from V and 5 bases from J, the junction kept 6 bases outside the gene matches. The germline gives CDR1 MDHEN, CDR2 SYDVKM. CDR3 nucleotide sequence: TGTGCCAGCCTCCGGGGGGGGGAAGATACGCAGTATTTT. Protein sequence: CASLRGGEDTQYF.

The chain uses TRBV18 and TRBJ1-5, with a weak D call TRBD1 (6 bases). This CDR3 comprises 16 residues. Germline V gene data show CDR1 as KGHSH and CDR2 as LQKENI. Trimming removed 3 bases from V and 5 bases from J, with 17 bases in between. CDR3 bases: TGTGCCAGCTCACCCGTCCCGGGGGGCGCATATCAGCCCCAGCATTTT. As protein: CASSPVPGGAYQPQHF.

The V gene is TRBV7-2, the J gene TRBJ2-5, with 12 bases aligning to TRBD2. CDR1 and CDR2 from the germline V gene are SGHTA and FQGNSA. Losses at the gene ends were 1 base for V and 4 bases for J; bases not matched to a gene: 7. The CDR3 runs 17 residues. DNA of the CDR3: TGTGCCAGCAGCTTAGGGCTAGCGGGAGGGCCCCTAGAGACCCAGTACTTC. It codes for CASSLGLAGGPLETQYF.

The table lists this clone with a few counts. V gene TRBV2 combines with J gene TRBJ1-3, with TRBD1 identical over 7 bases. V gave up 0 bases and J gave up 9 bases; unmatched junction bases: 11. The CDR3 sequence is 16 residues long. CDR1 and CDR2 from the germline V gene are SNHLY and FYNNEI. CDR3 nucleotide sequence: TGTGCCAGCAGTGAAGCGCTGGGGGGACAGTCGAGCACCATATATTTT. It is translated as CASSEALGGQSSTIYF.

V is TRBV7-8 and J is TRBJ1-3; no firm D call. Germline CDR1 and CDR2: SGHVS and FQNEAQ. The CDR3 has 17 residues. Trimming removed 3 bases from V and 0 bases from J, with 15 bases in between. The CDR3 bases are TGTGCCAGCAGCTTCTTTCGCGGGAGCCGCTCTGGAAACACCATATATTTT. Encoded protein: CASSFFRGSRSGNTIYF. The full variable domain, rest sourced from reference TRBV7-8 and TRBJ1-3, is GAGVSQSPRYKVAKRGQDVALRCDPISGHVSLFWYQQALGQGPEFLTYFQNEAQLDKSGLPSDRFFAERPEGSVSTLKIQRTQQEDSAVYLCASSFFRGSRSGNTIYFGEGSWLTVV.

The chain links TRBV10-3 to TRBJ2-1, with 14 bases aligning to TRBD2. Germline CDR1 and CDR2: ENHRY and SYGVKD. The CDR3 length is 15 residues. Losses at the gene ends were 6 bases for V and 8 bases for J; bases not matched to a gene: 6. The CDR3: CAISTGTSGSYEQFF. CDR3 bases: TGTGCCATCAGCACCGGGACTAGCGGGAGCTATGAGCAGTTCTTC.

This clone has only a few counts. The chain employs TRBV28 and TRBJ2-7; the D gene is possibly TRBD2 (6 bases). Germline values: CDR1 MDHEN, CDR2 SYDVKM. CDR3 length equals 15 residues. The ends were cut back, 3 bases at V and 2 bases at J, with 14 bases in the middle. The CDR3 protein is CASSFPSARTYEQYF. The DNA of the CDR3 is TGTGCCAGCAGTTTCCCTAGCGCCCGAACCTACGAGCAGTACTTC.

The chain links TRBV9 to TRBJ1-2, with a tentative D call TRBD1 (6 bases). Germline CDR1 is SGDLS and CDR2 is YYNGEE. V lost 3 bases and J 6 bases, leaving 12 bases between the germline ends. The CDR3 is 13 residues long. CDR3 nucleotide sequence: TGTGCCAGCAGCGCGGACAGTCGTAATGGCTACACCTTC. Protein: CASSADSRNGYTF.

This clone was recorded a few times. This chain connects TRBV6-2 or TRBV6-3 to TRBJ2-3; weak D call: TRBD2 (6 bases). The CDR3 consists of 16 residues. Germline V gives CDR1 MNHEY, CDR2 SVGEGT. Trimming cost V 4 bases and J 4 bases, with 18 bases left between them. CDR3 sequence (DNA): TGTGCCAGCAGTTTCAGACTAGGTACTACTCCAGATACGCAGTATTTT. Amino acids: CASSFRLGTTPDTQYF.

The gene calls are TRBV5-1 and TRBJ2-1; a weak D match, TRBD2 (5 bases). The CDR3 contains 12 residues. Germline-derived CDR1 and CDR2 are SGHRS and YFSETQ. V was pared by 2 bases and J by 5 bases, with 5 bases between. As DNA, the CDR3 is TGCGCCAGCAGCTTCGGGAACAATGAGCAGTTCTTC. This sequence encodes CASSFGNNEQFF.

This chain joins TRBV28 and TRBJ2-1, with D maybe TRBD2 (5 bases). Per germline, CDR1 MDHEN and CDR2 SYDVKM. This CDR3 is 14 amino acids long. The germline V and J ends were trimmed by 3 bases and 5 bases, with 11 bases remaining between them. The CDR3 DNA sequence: TGTGCCAGCAGTTTTAACGGGGTGAACAATGAGCAGTTCTTC. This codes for CASSFNGVNNEQFF.

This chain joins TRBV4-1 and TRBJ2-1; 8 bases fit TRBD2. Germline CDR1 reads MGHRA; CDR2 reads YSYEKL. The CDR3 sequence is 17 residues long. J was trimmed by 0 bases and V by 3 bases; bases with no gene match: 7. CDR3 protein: CASSHPPGTSSYNEQFF. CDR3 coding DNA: TGCGCCAGCAGCCACCCTCCCGGGACTAGCTCCTACAATGAGCAGTTCTTC.

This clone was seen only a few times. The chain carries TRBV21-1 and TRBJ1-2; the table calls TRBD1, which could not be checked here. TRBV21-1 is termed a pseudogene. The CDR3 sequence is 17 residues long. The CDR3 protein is CASSKKPTGAGNYGYTF. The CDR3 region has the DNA TGTGCCAGCAGCAAAAAGCCCACCGGCGCAGGGAACTATGGCTACACCTTC.

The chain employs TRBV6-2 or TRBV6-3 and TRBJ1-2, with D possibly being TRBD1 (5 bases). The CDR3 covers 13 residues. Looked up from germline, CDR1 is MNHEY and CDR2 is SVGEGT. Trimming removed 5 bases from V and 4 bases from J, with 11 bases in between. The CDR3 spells CASSKLTVYGYTF. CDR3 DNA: TGTGCCAGCAGTAAATTGACAGTCTATGGCTACACCTTC.

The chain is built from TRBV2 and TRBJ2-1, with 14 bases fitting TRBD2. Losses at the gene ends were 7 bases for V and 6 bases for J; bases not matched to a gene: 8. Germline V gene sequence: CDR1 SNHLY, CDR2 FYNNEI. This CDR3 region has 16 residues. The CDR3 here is CASTGTSGGLGNEQFF. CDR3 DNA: TGTGCCAGCACCGGGACTAGCGGGGGCCTCGGCAATGAGCAGTTCTTC.

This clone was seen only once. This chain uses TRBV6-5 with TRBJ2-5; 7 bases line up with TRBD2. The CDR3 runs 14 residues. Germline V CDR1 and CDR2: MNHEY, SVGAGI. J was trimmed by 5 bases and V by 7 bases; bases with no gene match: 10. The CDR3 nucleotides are TGTGCCAGCACGCAGGGACTAAATCCGGAGACCCAGTACTTC. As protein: CASTQGLNPETQYF.

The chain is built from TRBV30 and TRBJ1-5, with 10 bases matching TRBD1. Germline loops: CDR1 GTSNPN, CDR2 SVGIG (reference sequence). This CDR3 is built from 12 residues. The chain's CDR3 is CASGQGPKPQHF. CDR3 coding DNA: TGTGCGTCGGGACAGGGGCCTAAGCCCCAGCATTTT. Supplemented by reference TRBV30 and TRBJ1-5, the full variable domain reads SQTIHQWPATLVQPVGSPLSLECTVEGTSNPNLYWYRQAAGRGLQLLFYSVGIGQISSEVPQNLSASRPQDRQFILSSKKLLLSDSGFYLCASGQGPKPQHFGDGTRLSIL.

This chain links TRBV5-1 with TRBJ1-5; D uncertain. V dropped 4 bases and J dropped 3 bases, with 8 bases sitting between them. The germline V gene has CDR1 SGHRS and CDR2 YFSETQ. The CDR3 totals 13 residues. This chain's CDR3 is CASSEQPNQPQHF. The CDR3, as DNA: TGCGCCAGCAGCGAACAGCCCAATCAGCCCCAGCATTTT.

The CDR3: CASSSTGSPLLLDTEAFF. The CDR3 DNA sequence: TGTGCCAGCAGCTCTACCGGGAGTCCTTTACTCCTAGACACTGAAGCTTTCTTT. The chain recombines TRBV7-3 with TRBJ1-1; the D is unclear. V was trimmed by 4 bases and J by 3 bases, leaving 24 bases between them. Germline V gives CDR1 SGHTA, CDR2 FQGTGA. The CDR3 is 18 amino acids.

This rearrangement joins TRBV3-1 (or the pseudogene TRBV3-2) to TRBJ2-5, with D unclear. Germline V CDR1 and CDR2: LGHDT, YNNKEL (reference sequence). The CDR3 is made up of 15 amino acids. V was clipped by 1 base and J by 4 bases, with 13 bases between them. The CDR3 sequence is CASSQGNGNRETQYF. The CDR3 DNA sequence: TGTGCCAGCAGCCAAGGGAACGGAAACAGAGAGACCCAGTACTTC.

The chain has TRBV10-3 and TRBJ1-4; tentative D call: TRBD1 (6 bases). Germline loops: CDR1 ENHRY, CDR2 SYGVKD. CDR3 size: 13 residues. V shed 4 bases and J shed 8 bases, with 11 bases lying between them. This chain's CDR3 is CAISGQDDEKLFF. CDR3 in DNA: TGTGCCATCAGTGGACAGGATGACGAAAAACTGTTTTTT.

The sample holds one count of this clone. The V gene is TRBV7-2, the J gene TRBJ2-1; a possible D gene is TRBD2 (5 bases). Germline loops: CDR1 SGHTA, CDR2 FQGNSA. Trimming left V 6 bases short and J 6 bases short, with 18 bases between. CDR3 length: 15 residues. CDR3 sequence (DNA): TGTGCCAGCAGGACGCCGGGGTTAGAGAGCAATGAGCAGTTCTTC. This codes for CASRTPGLESNEQFF. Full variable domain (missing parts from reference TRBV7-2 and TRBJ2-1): GAGVSQSPSNKVTEKGKDVELRCDPISGHTALYWYRQSLGQGLEFLIYFQGNSAPDKSGLPSDRFSAERTGGSVSTLTIQRTQQEDSAVYLCASRTPGLESNEQFFGPGTRLTVL.

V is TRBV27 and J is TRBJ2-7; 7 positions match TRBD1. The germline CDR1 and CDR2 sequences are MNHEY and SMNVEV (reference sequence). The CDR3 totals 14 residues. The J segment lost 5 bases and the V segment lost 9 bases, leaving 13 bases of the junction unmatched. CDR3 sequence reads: CASRPGQFVHEQYF. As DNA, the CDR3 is TGTGCCAGTCGTCCGGGACAGTTTGTCCACGAGCAGTACTTC.

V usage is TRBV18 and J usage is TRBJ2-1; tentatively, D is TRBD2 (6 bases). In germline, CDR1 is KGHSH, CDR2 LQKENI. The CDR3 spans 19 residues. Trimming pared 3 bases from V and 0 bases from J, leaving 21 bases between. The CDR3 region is CASSPTRHTSSSSYNEQFF. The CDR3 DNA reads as TGTGCCAGCTCACCCACTCGCCACACTAGCTCAAGCTCCTACAATGAGCAGTTCTTC.

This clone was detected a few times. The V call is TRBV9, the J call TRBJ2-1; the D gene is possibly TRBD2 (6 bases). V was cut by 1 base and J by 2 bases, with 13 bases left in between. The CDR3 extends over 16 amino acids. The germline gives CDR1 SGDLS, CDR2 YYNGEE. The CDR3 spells CASSVTGTSPYNEQFF. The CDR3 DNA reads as TGTGCCAGCAGCGTAACGGGGACTTCACCCTACAATGAGCAGTTCTTC. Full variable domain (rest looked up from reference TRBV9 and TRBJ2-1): DSGVTQTPKHLITATGQRVTLRCSPRSGDLSVYWYQQSLDQGLQFLIQYYNGEERAKGNILERFSAQQFPDLHSELNLSSLELGDSALYFCASSVTGTSPYNEQFFGPGTRLTVL.

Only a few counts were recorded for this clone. CDR3 in amino acids: CARGSTGGGWEKLFF. The CDR3 bases are TGTGCCAGAGGTTCGACAGGGGGCGGATGGGAAAAACTGTTTTTT. V and J are TRBV7-5 and TRBJ1-4; the table's D call, TRBD1, has no DNA check behind it. TRBV7-5 is a pseudogene segment. The CDR3 is made up of 15 amino acids.